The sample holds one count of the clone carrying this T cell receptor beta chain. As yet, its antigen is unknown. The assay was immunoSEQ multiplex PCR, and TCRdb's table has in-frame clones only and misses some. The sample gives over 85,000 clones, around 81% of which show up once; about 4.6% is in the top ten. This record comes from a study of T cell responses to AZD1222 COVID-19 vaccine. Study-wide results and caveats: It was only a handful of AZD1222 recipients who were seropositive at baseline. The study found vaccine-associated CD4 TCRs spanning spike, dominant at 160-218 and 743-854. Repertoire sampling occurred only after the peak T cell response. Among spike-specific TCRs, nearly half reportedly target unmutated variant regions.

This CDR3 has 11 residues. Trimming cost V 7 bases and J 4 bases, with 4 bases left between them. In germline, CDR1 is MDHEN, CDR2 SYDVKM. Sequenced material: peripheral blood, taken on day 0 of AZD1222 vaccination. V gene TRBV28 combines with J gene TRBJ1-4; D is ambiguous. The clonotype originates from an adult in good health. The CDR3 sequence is CASMVNEKLFF. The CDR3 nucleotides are TGTGCCAGCATGGTTAATGAAAAACTGTTTTTT.